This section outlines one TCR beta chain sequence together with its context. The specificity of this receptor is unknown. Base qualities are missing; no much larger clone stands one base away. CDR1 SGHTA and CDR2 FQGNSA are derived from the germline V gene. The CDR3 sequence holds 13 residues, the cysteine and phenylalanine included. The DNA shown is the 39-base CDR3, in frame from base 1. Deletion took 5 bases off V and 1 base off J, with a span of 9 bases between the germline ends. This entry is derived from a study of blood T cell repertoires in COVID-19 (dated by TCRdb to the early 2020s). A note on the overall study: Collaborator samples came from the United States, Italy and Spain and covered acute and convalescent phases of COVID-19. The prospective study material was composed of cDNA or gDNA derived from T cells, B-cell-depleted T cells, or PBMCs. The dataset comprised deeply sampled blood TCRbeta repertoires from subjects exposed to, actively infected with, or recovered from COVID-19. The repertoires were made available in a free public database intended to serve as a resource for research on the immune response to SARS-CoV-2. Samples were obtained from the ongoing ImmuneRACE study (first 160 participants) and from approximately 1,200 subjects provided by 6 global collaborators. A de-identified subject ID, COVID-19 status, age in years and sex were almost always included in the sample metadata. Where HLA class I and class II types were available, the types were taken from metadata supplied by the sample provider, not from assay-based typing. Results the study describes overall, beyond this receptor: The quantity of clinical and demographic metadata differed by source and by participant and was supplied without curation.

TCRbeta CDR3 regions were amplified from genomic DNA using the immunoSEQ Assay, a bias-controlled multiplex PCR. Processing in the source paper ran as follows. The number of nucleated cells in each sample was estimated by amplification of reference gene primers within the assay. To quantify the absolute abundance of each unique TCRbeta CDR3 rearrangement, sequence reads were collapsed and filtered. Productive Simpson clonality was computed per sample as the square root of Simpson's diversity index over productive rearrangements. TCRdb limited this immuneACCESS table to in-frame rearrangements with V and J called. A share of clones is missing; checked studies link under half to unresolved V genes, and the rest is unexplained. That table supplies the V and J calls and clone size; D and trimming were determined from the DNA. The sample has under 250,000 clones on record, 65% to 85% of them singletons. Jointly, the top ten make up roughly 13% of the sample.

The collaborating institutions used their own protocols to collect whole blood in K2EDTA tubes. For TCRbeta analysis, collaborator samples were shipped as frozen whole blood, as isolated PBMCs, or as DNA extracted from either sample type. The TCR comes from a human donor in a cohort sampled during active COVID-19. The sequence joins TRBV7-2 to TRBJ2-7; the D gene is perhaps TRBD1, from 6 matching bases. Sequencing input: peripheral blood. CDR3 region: CASSAGVSYEQYF. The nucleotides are TGTGCCAGCAGCGCAGGGGTTTCCTACGAGCAGTACTTC.